The entry that follows covers one T cell receptor (beta chain) sequence. Its antigen is not known. This entry belongs to a study of blood T cells in healthy people across ages. Study results and caveats: Lack of knowledge of donor CMV status possibly confounded expanded clonotype changes. Fewer expanded clones and more diversity marked long-lived versus aged donors.

V was pared by 5 bases and J by 6 bases, with 6 bases of the junction left unmatched. Germline-derived CDR1 and CDR2 are SGHRS and YFSETQ. The CDR3 is 14 amino acids. A sample-barcoded 5' primer and a J-beta primer mix were used in a second PCR of about 7 to 12 cycles. TCRdb used MiXCR to reprocess the 5' RACE reads, holding one entry per CDR3 protein. The sample yields about 680,000 distinct CDR3 sequences, around half seen once. The sequence came from a woman aged 60 to 75 in good health. The sample was blood. This chain links TRBV5-1 with TRBJ2-1; 9 nucleotides line up with TRBD1. CDR3 DNA: TGCGCCAGCAGACCGGGACAGGGTTTCAATGAGCAGTTCTTC. It yields the protein CASRPGQGFNEQFF.